This TCR beta chain was profiled in a study of blood T cell repertoires in COVID-19. This clone was seen many times. Per the study methods: Reference gene primer amplification yielded estimated nucleated cell counts. The protocol was immunoSEQ multiplex PCR, while the TCRdb copy is restricted to in-frame clones and leaves out a portion. V and J calls and clone size are those listed in that table; D and trimming were worked out from the DNA. The repertoire has some 130,000 clones, over 80% of them found once; the top ten carry about 2%. The CDR3 is 13 residues long. The ends were cut back, 6 bases at V and 3 bases at J, with 11 bases in the middle. Germline CDR1 and CDR2: MNHEY and SMNVEV (reference sequence).

The V call is TRBV27, the J call TRBJ2-5; possibly TRBD1 for D (5 bases). The TCR originated in an older man with acute or convalescent COVID-19. The sequenced material came from peripheral blood. The DNA for the CDR3 is TGTGCCAGCAGAGGACACTCGGAAGAGACCCAGTACTTC. Residues: CASRGHSEETQYF.